A single sample is the source of the 26 T cell receptor beta chains below, sequenced in a study of T cell repertoires in cytomegalovirus infection. Which antigens these TCRs recognize remains unknown. TCRdb called the reads again in MiXCR, with one record for every CDR3 protein. The table lists about 340,000 distinct CDR3 sequences, 25% to 35% of them singletons. The specimen comprised cultured PBMCs, sampled from culture after CMV antigen stimulation. All receptors come from a human donor in good health (CMV status not recorded). Some clones in this sample may be carry-over from other donors' samples.

This clonotype was seen many times. The V and J genes are TRBV7-9 and TRBJ2-7; 8 bases fit TRBD1. Germline CDR1 SEHNR, CDR2 FQNEAQ (reference sequence). V lost 3 bases, J lost 0 bases, and 4 bases stayed unmatched. The CDR3 sequence is 15 residues long. The CDR3 DNA is TGTGCCAGCAGCTTTATGGGACAGGCCTCCTACGAGCAGTACTTC. Translation gives CASSFMGQASYEQYF. The full variable domain, with the rest looked up from reference TRBV7-9 and TRBJ2-7, is DTGVSQNPRHKITKRGQNVTFRCDPISEHNRLYWYRQTLGQGPEFLTYFQNEAQLEKSRLLSDRFSAERPKGSFSTLEIQRTEQGDSAMYLCASSFMGQASYEQYFGPGTRLTVT.

V is TRBV10-2 and J is TRBJ1-1; D unresolved. V was cut by 3 bases and J by 1 base, with 9 bases left in between. CDR1 and CDR2 from the germline V gene are WSHSY and SAAADI. There are 14 residues in the CDR3. CDR3 amino acids: CASSDTTSNTEAFF. Here the CDR3 DNA reads TGCGCCAGCAGTGATACTACATCGAACACTGAAGCTTTCTTT.

This clonotype was counted a few times. The rearrangement joins TRBV7-9 to TRBJ1-2; the D gene is possibly TRBD1 (6 bases). The CDR3 contains 15 residues. Germline CDR1 reads SEHNR; CDR2 reads FQNEAQ (reference sequence). With 1 base removed from V and 12 bases from J, the gap between germline ends came to 21 bases. The CDR3 DNA reads as TGTGCCAGCAGCTTAGGAGCGCTGGGGGCCATCGGGCACACCTTC. Translated: CASSLGALGAIGHTF.

CDR3 in amino acids: CASSLGPTGVQPQHF. The CDR3 DNA follows: TGTGCCAGCAGCTTAGGCCCGACAGGGGTACAGCCCCAGCATTTT. The V gene is TRBV7-4, the J gene TRBJ1-5; the match to TRBD1 covers 8 bases. Germline V gene data show CDR1 as SGHVT and CDR2 as SQSDAQ. The ends lost 1 base at V and 7 bases at J; junction bases unmatched: 6. The CDR3 totals 15 residues.

The rearrangement joins TRBV19 to TRBJ1-2, with TRBD1 as a possible D gene (6 bases). V lost 5 bases to trimming and J lost 6 bases, with 13 bases between them. The CDR3 covers 13 residues. Germline CDR1 is LNHDA and CDR2 is SQIVND (reference sequence). The CDR3 protein is CASSARPGDGYTF. Written as DNA, the CDR3 is TGTGCCAGTAGTGCGCGGCCAGGGGATGGCTACACCTTC.

The chain couples TRBV29-1 to TRBJ1-6; no clear D gene. Per the germline V gene, CDR1 is SQVTM and CDR2 is ANQGSEA. Trimming stripped 4 bases from V and 8 bases from J, with 12 bases between. This CDR3 has 13 residues. The CDR3 here is CSVGADFDSPLHF. In nucleotides, the CDR3 is TGCAGCGTTGGGGCGGACTTTGATTCACCCCTCCACTTT. The full variable domain, with the rest looked up from reference TRBV29-1 and TRBJ1-6, is SAVISQKPSRDICQRGTSLTIQCQVDSQVTMMFWYRQQPGQSLTLIATANQGSEATYESGFVIDKFPISRPNLTFSTLTVSNMSPEDSSIYLCSVGADFDSPLHFGNGTRLTVT.

This clonotype was seen only a few times. The chain recombines TRBV19 with TRBJ1-1; D gene uncertain. V shed 3 bases and J shed 1 base, with 15 bases lying between them. This CDR3 has 16 amino acids. Germline lookup yields CDR1 LNHDA and CDR2 SQIVND (reference sequence). The CDR3 protein is CASSIWSSEKNTEAFF. For the CDR3, the DNA is TGTGCCAGTAGTATCTGGTCGTCAGAAAAGAACACTGAAGCTTTCTTT.

Here the CDR3 reads CASSPDVVYNEQFF. The CDR3 region has the DNA TGTGCCAGCAGCCCTGATGTTGTCTACAATGAGCAGTTCTTC. This chain joins TRBV7-6 and TRBJ2-1; D call uncertain. V was pared by 5 bases and J by 3 bases, with 11 bases between. CDR1 is SGHVS and CDR2 is FNYEAQ in the germline V gene. CDR3 size: 14 residues.

The chain carries TRBV12-3 or TRBV12-4 and TRBJ1-4; TRBD1 aligns across 7 bases. Trimming cost V 8 bases and J 8 bases; bases outside gene matches: 11. This CDR3 is built from 14 residues. The CDR3 nucleotides read TGTGCCAGCCAAGACCAGACAGGGAAGGAAAAACTGTTTTTT. It specifies CASQDQTGKEKLFF.

This clonotype has just a few counts. The CDR3 region has the DNA TGTGCCAGCAGCCAAGGGGATAATTCACCCCTCCACTTT. Translated: CASSQGDNSPLHF. The rearrangement joins TRBV11-3 to TRBJ1-6; tentatively, D is TRBD1 (5 bases). The CDR3 contains 13 residues. Trimming took off 5 bases at V and 5 bases at J, with 7 bases between the two ends. From germline, CDR1 is SGHNT and CDR2 YENEEA.

This clonotype was seen repeatedly, ten times or more. In DNA, the CDR3 is TGTGCCAGCAGCTTGCTTTCCAGAGCAAGAGACCGGACCCAGTACTTC. Amino acid sequence: CASSLLSRARDRTQYF. The chain joins TRBV5-8 to TRBJ2-5, with D unresolved. Germline CDR1 is SGHTS and CDR2 is YDEGEE. V lost 1 base and J 7 bases, leaving 20 bases between the germline ends. CDR3 length equals 16 residues.

V is TRBV20-1 and J is TRBJ2-5; weak D call: TRBD1 (6 bases). Trimming shortened V by 3 bases and J by 5 bases, and 16 bases separated the two germline ends. The CDR3 contains 14 residues. Germline values: CDR1 DFQATT, CDR2 SNEGSKA (reference sequence). The CDR3 reads CSASQQGAMETQYF. The CDR3, as DNA: TGCAGTGCTAGTCAACAGGGAGCGATGGAGACCCAGTACTTC.

This clonotype was seen ten or more times. This chain connects TRBV5-1 to TRBJ1-2; possible D gene TRBD1, 6 bases. CDR1 and CDR2 (germline): SGHRS, YFSETQ. CDR3 length: 16 amino acids. Trimming shortened V by 0 bases and J by 7 bases, and 19 bases separated the two germline ends. The CDR3 loop reads CASSLVSGENLGGYTF. The CDR3 DNA is TGCGCCAGCAGCTTGGTTTCAGGGGAGAACCTAGGTGGCTACACCTTC. Using reference TRBV5-1 and TRBJ1-2 for the parts outside the CDR3, the full variable domain is KAGVTQTPRYLIKTRGQQVTLSCSPISGHRSVSWYQQTPGQGLQFLFEYFSETQRNKGNFPGRFSGRQFSNSRSEMNVSTLELGDSALYLCASSLVSGENLGGYTFGSGTRLTVV.

This rearrangement joins TRBV6-1 to TRBJ2-5, with D unresolved. CDR1 is MNHNS and CDR2 is SASEGT in the germline V gene. The CDR3 has 14 residues. Trimming shortened V by 7 bases and J by 3 bases, and 15 bases separated the two germline ends. CDR3 sequence (DNA): TGTGCCAGCAATCGTTTACGGTCAGAAGAGACCCAGTACTTC. Translating gives CASNRLRSEETQYF.

This rearrangement joins TRBV9 to TRBJ1-2; D is possibly TRBD1 (5 bases). Per the germline V gene, CDR1 is SGDLS and CDR2 is YYNGEE. This CDR3 region has 15 residues. Trimming shortened V by 5 bases and J by 2 bases, and 16 bases separated the two germline ends. CDR3 in amino acids: CASSRRLTVNYGYTF. CDR3 bases: TGTGCCAGCAGTCGTAGACTGACAGTCAACTATGGCTACACCTTC.

The chain recombines TRBV5-1 with TRBJ1-1; TRBD1 is a possible D gene (5 bases). Trimming took 4 bases from V and 3 from J, leaving 13 bases between them. CDR3 length: 14 amino acids. The germline V gene has CDR1 SGHRS and CDR2 YFSETQ. The CDR3 loop is CASSTFPGHTEAFF. Written as DNA, the CDR3 is TGCGCCAGCAGCACCTTTCCGGGACACACTGAAGCTTTCTTT.

This clonotype has at least ten counts. The CDR3 loop reads CASSLAVVNTEAFF. The CDR3 region has the DNA TGTGCCAGCAGCTTAGCGGTAGTGAACACTGAAGCTTTCTTT. This chain links TRBV7-2 with TRBJ1-1, with D hard to call. Looked up from germline, CDR1 is SGHTA and CDR2 is FQGNSA. There are 14 residues in the CDR3. The V end was cut by 0 bases, the J end by 0 bases, with 5 bases between.

The chain uses TRBV11-3 and TRBJ2-1; a weak D match, TRBD1 (5 bases). Deletions cut 3 bases from V and 6 bases from J, with 9 bases between. The CDR3 has 13 residues. Germline CDR1 is SGHNT and CDR2 is YENEEA. The CDR3 DNA sequence: TGTGCCAGCAGCTTCGGGCAGGGCAATGAGCAGTTCTTC. Residues: CASSFGQGNEQFF.

This clonotype was picked up a small number of times. The rearrangement joins TRBV19 to TRBJ2-6, with D possibly TRBD2 on 6 matching bases. CDR3 length: 16 residues. In germline, CDR1 is LNHDA, CDR2 SQIVND (reference sequence). Trimming took 6 bases from V and 0 from J, leaving 12 bases between them. The CDR3 here is CASSGGRSSGANVLTF. CDR3 bases: TGTGCCAGTAGCGGAGGGAGATCCTCTGGGGCCAACGTCCTGACTTTC.

This sequence joins TRBV2 and TRBJ1-2; D is unresolved. CDR1 and CDR2 from the germline V gene are SNHLY and FYNNEI. CDR3 length equals 13 residues. With 1 base removed from V and 8 bases from J, the gap between germline ends came to 11 bases. The CDR3 nucleotides are TGTGCCAGCAGTGAAGGGAGGTCTATGGGCTACACCTTC. This translates into CASSEGRSMGYTF. Supplemented by reference TRBV2 and TRBJ1-2, the full variable domain reads EPEVTQTPSHQVTQMGQEVILRCVPISNHLYFYWYRQILGQKVEFLVSFYNNEISEKSEIFDDQFSVERPDGSNFTLKIRSTKLEDSAMYFCASSEGRSMGYTFGSGTRLTVV.

The rearrangement links TRBV6-2 or TRBV6-3 to TRBJ2-1; TRBD2 might be the D (6 bases). V lost 6 bases to trimming and J lost 0 bases, with 18 bases between them. The CDR3 length is 17 residues. Germline lookup yields CDR1 MNHEY and CDR2 SVGEGT. This chain's CDR3 is CASSPTSGSPSYNEQFF. The CDR3 bases are TGTGCCAGCAGCCCCACCTCCGGGAGCCCCTCCTACAATGAGCAGTTCTTC.

In this sample, this clonotype turned up a few times. The rearrangement uses TRBV6-1 and TRBJ1-2, with 7 bases identical to TRBD1. This CDR3 region has 16 residues. Germline lookup yields CDR1 MNHNS and CDR2 SASEGT. Losses at the gene ends were 4 bases for V and 6 bases for J; bases not matched to a gene: 14. The CDR3 nucleotides are TGTGCCAGCAGTGGGGACAGCATGCGCCTTACCGATGGCTACACCTTC. Translating it yields CASSGDSMRLTDGYTF.

The rearrangement joins TRBV20-1 to TRBJ1-5; D perhaps matches TRBD1 (5 bases). This CDR3 contains 14 residues. Germline lookup yields CDR1 DFQATT and CDR2 SNEGSKA (reference sequence). Trimming removed 6 bases from V and 3 bases from J, with 15 bases in between. CDR3 nucleotides: TGCAGTGCCTTAGAGGGACGGATCAATCAGCCCCAGCATTTT. Encoded protein: CSALEGRINQPQHF.

This clonotype occurred a few times. The V call is TRBV7-6, the J call TRBJ2-2, with D possibly being TRBD2 (6 bases). Trimming pared 0 bases from V and 3 bases from J, leaving 20 bases between. Germline loops: CDR1 SGHVS, CDR2 FNYEAQ. The CDR3 consists of 19 residues. CDR3 in DNA: TGTGCCAGCAGCTTAGCAGGAGGGTGGGGACGGCTTGACACCGGGGAGCTGTTTTTT. It codes for CASSLAGGWGRLDTGELFF. The full variable domain, in which reference TRBV7-6 and TRBJ2-2 provide the parts outside the CDR3, is GAGVSQSPRYKVTKRGQDVALRCDPISGHVSLYWYRQALGQGPEFLTYFNYEAQQDKSGLPNDRFSAERPEGSISTLTIQRTEQRDSAMYRCASSLAGGWGRLDTGELFFGEGSRLTVL.

This rearrangement joins TRBV6-6 to TRBJ1-2; D is undetermined. This CDR3 contains 15 residues. Germline CDR1 MNHNY, CDR2 SVGAGI (reference sequence). Trimming stripped 5 bases from V and 0 bases from J, with 13 bases between. This CDR3 reads CASSNNRAANYGYTF. CDR3 nucleotide sequence: TGTGCCAGCAGTAACAATAGGGCCGCTAACTATGGCTACACCTTC.

This clonotype was seen a handful of times. The CDR3 sequence: CASSFSGAPSPTGQYF. In DNA form, the CDR3 reads TGTGCCAGCTCATTTTCAGGGGCCCCGTCCCCTACCGGGCAGTACTTC. The chain links TRBV18 to TRBJ2-7, with D tentatively TRBD1 (6 bases). This CDR3 spans 16 amino acids. Germline assignment: CDR1 KGHSH and CDR2 LQKENI. V was clipped by 5 bases and J by 9 bases, with 26 bases between them.